This entry lists 20 T cell receptor beta chains sequenced from one sample in a study of CD8 T cells in ankylosing spondylitis. TCRdb reprocessed the 5' RACE reads via MiXCR and lists one record per CDR3 protein. Here the sample spans about 190,000 distinct CDR3 sequences, approximately 12% being singletons. Sequenced sample: blood, either unsorted or a sorted T cell fraction (not recorded which). The origin of the receptors is a female donor with ankylosing spondylitis or in good health (not recorded which).

At least ten counts were recorded for this clonotype. This chain uses TRBV29-1 with TRBJ1-3; D remains unclear. Germline V gives CDR1 SQVTM, CDR2 ANQGSEA. Trimming removed 4 bases from V and 0 bases from J, with 13 bases in between. The CDR3 has 15 amino acids. CDR3 sequence (DNA): TGCAGCGTTGTTCCCGGGCCCAACTCTGGAAACACCATATATTTT. It codes for CSVVPGPNSGNTIYF.

This clonotype has at least ten counts. The chain links TRBV7-6 to TRBJ1-1; tentatively, D is TRBD1 (5 bases). The length of the CDR3 is 15 residues. Per germline, CDR1 SGHVS and CDR2 FNYEAQ. Trimming removed 1 base at V and 5 bases at J, with 14 bases between. CDR3 coding DNA: TGTGCCAGCAGCTTAGGAGATAGGGGCGGGACTGAAGCTTTCTTT. It encodes CASSLGDRGGTEAFF.

Many counts were recorded for this clonotype. The chain links TRBV28 to TRBJ2-1, with 7 positions matching TRBD2. V lost 7 bases to trimming and J lost 0 bases; unmatched junction nucleotides: 3. Per germline, CDR1 MDHEN and CDR2 SYDVKM. The length of the CDR3 is 14 residues. CDR3 protein: CASTSGISYNEQFF. The CDR3 bases are TGTGCCAGCACCAGCGGGATCTCCTACAATGAGCAGTTCTTC. The full variable domain, its missing parts supplied by reference TRBV28 and TRBJ2-1, is DVKVTQSSRYLVKRTGEKVFLECVQDMDHENMFWYRQDPGLGLRLIYFSYDVKMKEKGDIPEGYSVSREKKERFSLILESASTNQTSMYLCASTSGISYNEQFFGPGTRLTVL.

The rearrangement joins TRBV20-1 to TRBJ2-7, with a tentative D call TRBD1 (7 bases). The ends were cut back, 6 bases at V and 4 bases at J, with 19 bases in the middle. CDR1 is DFQATT and CDR2 is SNEGSKA in the germline V gene (reference sequence). The CDR3 extends over 14 amino acids. The CDR3 sequence: CSAPTGGQTYEQYF. In DNA form, the CDR3 reads TGCAGTGCCCCGACCGGGGGACAGACATACGAGCAGTACTTC.

This clonotype has at least ten counts. This chain uses TRBV19 with TRBJ2-2, with D possibly being TRBD2 (5 bases). Trimming took 5 bases from V and 0 from J, leaving 7 bases between them. Germline lookup yields CDR1 LNHDA and CDR2 SQIVND (reference sequence). CDR3 size: 14 residues. CDR3 sequence: CASSWRANTGELFF. The CDR3 DNA is TGTGCCAGTAGTTGGCGGGCGAACACCGGGGAGCTGTTTTTT. The full variable domain, in which reference TRBV19 and TRBJ2-2 provide the parts outside the CDR3, is DGGITQSPKYLFRKEGQNVTLSCEQNLNHDAMYWYRQDPGQGLRLIYYSQIVNDFQKGDIAEGYSVSREKKESFPLTVTSAQKNPTAFYLCASSWRANTGELFFGEGSRLTVL.

This clonotype has a count of ten or more. This sequence joins TRBV12-3 or TRBV12-4 and TRBJ1-2; a weak D match, TRBD1 (5 bases). With 1 base removed from V and 2 bases from J, the gap between germline ends came to 11 bases. The CDR3 sequence is 15 residues long. The CDR3 spells CASSLESGRNYGYTF. The CDR3 coding sequence is TGTGCCAGCAGTTTAGAATCAGGGCGGAACTATGGCTACACCTTC.

This clonotype was counted at least ten times. The chain couples TRBV20-1 to TRBJ2-1, with 9 bases identical to TRBD1. The CDR3 loop spans 12 amino acids. Per germline, CDR1 DFQATT and CDR2 SNEGSKA (reference sequence). The V and J ends lost 5 bases and 8 bases, in that order; junction bases with no gene match: 4. The CDR3 spells CSASRQGDEQFF. CDR3 nucleotides: TGCAGTGCTTCCAGACAGGGGGATGAGCAGTTCTTC.

A few counts support this clonotype. The chain joins TRBV7-3 to TRBJ2-3; TRBD2 matches at 7 bases. Germline values: CDR1 SGHTA, CDR2 FQGTGA. There are 15 residues in the CDR3. The V and J ends lost 5 bases and 1 base, in that order; junction bases with no gene match: 6. DNA of the CDR3: TGTGCCAGCAGCATTAGCGGGTTGGGCACAGATACGCAGTATTTT. Residues: CASSISGLGTDTQYF.

This clonotype appeared many times. The chain couples TRBV20-1 to TRBJ2-4, with D hard to call. CDR1 and CDR2 (germline): DFQATT, SNEGSKA (reference sequence). V gave up 5 bases and J gave up 2 bases, with 16 bases separating them. The CDR3 extends over 15 amino acids. The CDR3 spells CSAGIDQTPKNIQYF. Here the CDR3 DNA reads TGCAGTGCTGGAATAGACCAGACCCCCAAAAACATTCAGTACTTC.

Note on this clonotype: A read error is possible here, since a much larger clone lies one base away. The rearrangement links TRBV4-3 to TRBJ2-7; TRBD2 aligns across 8 bases. This CDR3 region has 15 residues. J gave up 3 bases and V 2 bases, and 6 bases lay outside the gene matches. Germline V CDR1 and CDR2: LGHNA, YSLEER. CDR3 nucleotide sequence: TGCGCCAGCAGCCAATCTGCGGGAGGAGACTACGAGCAGTACTTC. This sequence encodes CASSQSAGGDYEQYF.

Ten or more counts support this clonotype. The chain couples TRBV5-6 to TRBJ1-1, with D possibly TRBD1 on 5 matching bases. CDR3 length equals 15 residues. The V gene lost 4 bases and the J gene lost 4 bases, with 17 bases spanning the gap. Germline V gives CDR1 SGHDT, CDR2 YYEEEE. The CDR3 DNA reads TGTGCCAGCAGCGTCGACCCAGGGACGAGCACTGAAGCTTTCTTT. Translated, it gives CASSVDPGTSTEAFF.

This clonotype showed up many times. This chain uses TRBV12-3 or TRBV12-4 with TRBJ1-2; TRBD1 might be the D (5 bases). Trimming took off 6 bases at V and 3 bases at J, with 11 bases between the two ends. The CDR3 contains 13 residues. The CDR3 region has the DNA TGTGCCAGCAGCCGGGACCTCCACTATGGCTACACCTTC. Protein sequence: CASSRDLHYGYTF.

At least ten counts were recorded for this clonotype. The chain couples TRBV18 to TRBJ2-5, with D tentatively TRBD2 (5 bases). The CDR3 runs 15 residues. Trimming removed 2 bases at V and 5 bases at J, with 15 bases between. CDR1 is KGHSH, CDR2 LQKENI, per germline. The CDR3 bases are TGTGCCAGCTCACCATCCCCCTTGCCGGGGGAGACCCAGTACTTC. As protein: CASSPSPLPGETQYF.

This chain joins TRBV4-3 and TRBJ2-7; 7 bases line up with TRBD1. The CDR3 has 14 amino acids. The trim removed 2 bases at V and 2 bases at J, leaving 3 bases unmatched. The germline V gene encodes CDR1 LGHNA and CDR2 YSLEER. Here the CDR3 reads CASSQTTGTYEQYF. For the CDR3, the DNA is TGCGCCAGCAGCCAAACGACAGGGACCTACGAGCAGTACTTC.

This clonotype appeared many times. V and J are TRBV12-3 or TRBV12-4 and TRBJ2-1; possibly TRBD2 for D (6 bases). V shed 1 base and J shed 6 bases, with 10 bases lying between them. The CDR3 covers 14 residues. CDR3 DNA: TGTGCCAGCAGTTTAGTTCGGGAGCCCAATGAGCAGTTCTTC. This sequence encodes CASSLVREPNEQFF.

This clonotype was observed at least ten times. This sequence joins TRBV5-1 and TRBJ2-7; 12 nucleotides agree with TRBD2. Per the germline V gene, CDR1 is SGHRS and CDR2 is YFSETQ. V was clipped by 3 bases and J by 0 bases; unmatched bases: 7. The CDR3 is 17 residues long. The CDR3 region has the DNA TGCGCCAGCAGCTCACTAGCGGGAGGACAATTCTCCTACGAGCAGTACTTC. Its protein is CASSSLAGGQFSYEQYF.

This clonotype was counted at least ten times. The chain is built from TRBV3-1 and TRBJ2-6; D is ambiguous. Germline V gene lookup returns CDR1 LGHDT and CDR2 YNNKEL (reference sequence). The CDR3 has 14 amino acids. Trimming pared 3 bases from V and 1 base from J, leaving 4 bases between. CDR3 sequence reads: CASSQESGANVLTF. CDR3 DNA sequence: TGTGCCAGCAGCCAGGAGTCTGGGGCCAACGTCCTGACTTTC.

This clonotype was seen ten or more times. This rearrangement joins TRBV7-2 to TRBJ2-5; D is ambiguous. The CDR3 covers 16 residues. Trimming shortened V by 1 base and J by 0 bases, and 12 bases separated the two germline ends. Germline assignment: CDR1 SGHTA and CDR2 FQGNSA. CDR3: CASSLEVSPYQETQYF. CDR3 sequence (DNA): TGTGCCAGCAGCTTAGAGGTTTCTCCGTACCAAGAGACCCAGTACTTC.

CDR3 sequence reads: CASYPAGRGPGNTIYF. The DNA of the CDR3 is TGCGCCAGCTACCCAGCGGGCAGGGGGCCTGGAAACACCATATATTTT. This chain links TRBV4-1 with TRBJ1-3; 8 nucleotides match TRBD1. The CDR3 loop spans 16 amino acids. V lost 8 bases, J lost 2 bases, and 11 bases stayed unmatched. Germline-derived CDR1 and CDR2 are MGHRA and YSYEKL.

In its sample, this clonotype was seen a few times. The rearrangement uses TRBV7-3 and TRBJ2-1; 9 bases line up with TRBD2. This CDR3 has 15 amino acids. V shed 5 bases, J shed 5 bases, and the junction held 7 bases outside the gene matches. Germline loops: CDR1 SGHTA, CDR2 FQGTGA. Written as DNA, the CDR3 is TGTGCCAGCAGCGCACTAGCGGGCGCCCACAATGAGCAGTTCTTC. Translation: CASSALAGAHNEQFF.